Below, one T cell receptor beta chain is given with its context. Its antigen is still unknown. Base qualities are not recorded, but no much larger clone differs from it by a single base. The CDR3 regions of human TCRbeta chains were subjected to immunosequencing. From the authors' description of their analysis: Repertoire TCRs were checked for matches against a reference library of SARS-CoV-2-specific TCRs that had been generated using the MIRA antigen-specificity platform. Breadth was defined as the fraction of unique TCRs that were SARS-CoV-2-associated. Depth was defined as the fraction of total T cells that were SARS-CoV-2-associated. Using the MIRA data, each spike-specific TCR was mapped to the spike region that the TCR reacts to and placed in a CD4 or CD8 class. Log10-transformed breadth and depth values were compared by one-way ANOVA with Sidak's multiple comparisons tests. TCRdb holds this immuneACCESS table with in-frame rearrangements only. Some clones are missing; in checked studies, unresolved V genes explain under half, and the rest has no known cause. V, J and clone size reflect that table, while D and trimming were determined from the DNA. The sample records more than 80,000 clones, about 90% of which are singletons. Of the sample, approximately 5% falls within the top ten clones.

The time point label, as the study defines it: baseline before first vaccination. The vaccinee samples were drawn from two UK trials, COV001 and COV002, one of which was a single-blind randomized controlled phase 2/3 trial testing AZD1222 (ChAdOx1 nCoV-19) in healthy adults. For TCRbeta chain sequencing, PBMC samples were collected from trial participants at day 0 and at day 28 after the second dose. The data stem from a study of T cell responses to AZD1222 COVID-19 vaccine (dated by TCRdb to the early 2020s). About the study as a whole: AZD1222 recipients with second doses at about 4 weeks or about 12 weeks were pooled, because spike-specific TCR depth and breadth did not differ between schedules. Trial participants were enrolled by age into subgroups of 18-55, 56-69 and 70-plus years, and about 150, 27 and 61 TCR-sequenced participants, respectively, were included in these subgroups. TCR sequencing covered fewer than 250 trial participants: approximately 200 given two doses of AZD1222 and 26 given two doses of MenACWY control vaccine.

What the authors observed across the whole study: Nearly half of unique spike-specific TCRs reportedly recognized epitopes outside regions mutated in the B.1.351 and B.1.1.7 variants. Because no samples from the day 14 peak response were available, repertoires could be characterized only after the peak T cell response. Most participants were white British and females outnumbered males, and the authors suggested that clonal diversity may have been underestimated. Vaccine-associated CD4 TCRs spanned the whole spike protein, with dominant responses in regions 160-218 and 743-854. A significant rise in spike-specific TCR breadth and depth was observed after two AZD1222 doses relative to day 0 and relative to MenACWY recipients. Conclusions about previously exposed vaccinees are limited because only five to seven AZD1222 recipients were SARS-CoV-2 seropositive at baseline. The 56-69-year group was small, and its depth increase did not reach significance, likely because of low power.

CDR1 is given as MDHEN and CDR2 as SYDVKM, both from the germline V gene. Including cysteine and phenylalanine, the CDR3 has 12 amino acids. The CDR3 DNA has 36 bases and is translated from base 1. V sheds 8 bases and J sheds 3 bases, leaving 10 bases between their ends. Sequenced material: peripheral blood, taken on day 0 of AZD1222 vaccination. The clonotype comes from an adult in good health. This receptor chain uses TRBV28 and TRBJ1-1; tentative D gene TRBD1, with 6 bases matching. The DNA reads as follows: TGTGCCAGCGGGGGCCAACACACTGAAGCTTTCTTT. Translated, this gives CASGGQHTEAFF. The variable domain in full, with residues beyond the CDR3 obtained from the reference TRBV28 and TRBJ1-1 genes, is DVKVTQSSRYLVKRTGEKVFLECVQDMDHENMFWYRQDPGLGLRLIYFSYDVKMKEKGDIPEGYSVSREKKERFSLILESASTNQTSMYLCASGGQHTEAFFGQGTRLTVV.